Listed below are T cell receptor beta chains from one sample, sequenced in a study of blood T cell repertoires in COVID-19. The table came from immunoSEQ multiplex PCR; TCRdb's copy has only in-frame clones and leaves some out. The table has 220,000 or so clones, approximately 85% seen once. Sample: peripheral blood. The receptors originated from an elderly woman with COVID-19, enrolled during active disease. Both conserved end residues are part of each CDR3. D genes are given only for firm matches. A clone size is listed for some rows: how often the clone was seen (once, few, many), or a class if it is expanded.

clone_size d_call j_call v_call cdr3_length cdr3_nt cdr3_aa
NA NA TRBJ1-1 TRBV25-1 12 TGTGCCAGCAAACACCCGAACACTGAAGCTTTCTTT CASKHPNTEAFF
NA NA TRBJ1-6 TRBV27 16 TGTGCCAGCAGTGACCTACAGTCAAGGTTCGCTTCACCCCTCCACTTT CASSDLQSRFASPLHF
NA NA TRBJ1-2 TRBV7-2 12 TGTGCCAGCAGCTTAGTCAGGGATGGCTACACCTTC CASSLVRDGYTF
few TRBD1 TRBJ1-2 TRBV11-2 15 TGTGCCAGCAGCCTTAACCTTAGGACAGGGAATGGCTACACCTTC CASSLNLRTGNGYTF
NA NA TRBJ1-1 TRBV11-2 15 TGTGCCAGCAGCTTACGTGTCAACATGAACACTGAAGCTTTCTTT CASSLRVNMNTEAFF
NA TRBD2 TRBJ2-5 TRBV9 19 TGTGCCAGCAGCGTGGGTGTGGGACTAGCGGGGGGAGGAGGAGAGACCCAGTACTTC CASSVGVGLAGGGGETQYF
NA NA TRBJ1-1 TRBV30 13 TGTGCCTGGAGTGTAGAAGGTCGGGGTGCAGCTTTCTTT CAWSVEGRGAAFF
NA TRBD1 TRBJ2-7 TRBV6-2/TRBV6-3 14 TGTGCCAGCAGTTTTAGGGGGCTGGATGACGAGCAGTACTTC CASSFRGLDDEQYF
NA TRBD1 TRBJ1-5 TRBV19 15 TGTGCCAGCAACTTAGGGGGACAGCCTTATCAGCCCCAGCATTTT CASNLGGQPYQPQHF
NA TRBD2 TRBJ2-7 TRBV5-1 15 TGCGCCAGCAGCGTCGGGACTAGCGGTGACTACGAGCAGTACTTC CASSVGTSGDYEQYF
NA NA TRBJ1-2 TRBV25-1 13 TGTGCCAGCAAATTTTCGGACAGCTATGGCTACACCTTC CASKFSDSYGYTF
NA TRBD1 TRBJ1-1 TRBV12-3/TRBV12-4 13 TGTGCCACCCTTGACAGGGGGGACACTGAAGCTTTCTTT CATLDRGDTEAFF
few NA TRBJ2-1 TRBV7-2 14 TGTGCCAGCAGCTCTAGGACAAGCTACAATGAGCAGTTCTTC CASSSRTSYNEQFF
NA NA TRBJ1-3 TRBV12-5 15 TGTGCTAGTGGTCCATCAGGGTCGGCTGGAAACACCATATATTTT CASGPSGSAGNTIYF
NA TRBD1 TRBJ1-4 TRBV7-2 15 TGTGCCAGCAGAATAAGGGGGCAGACTAATGAAAAACTGTTTTTT CASRIRGQTNEKLFF